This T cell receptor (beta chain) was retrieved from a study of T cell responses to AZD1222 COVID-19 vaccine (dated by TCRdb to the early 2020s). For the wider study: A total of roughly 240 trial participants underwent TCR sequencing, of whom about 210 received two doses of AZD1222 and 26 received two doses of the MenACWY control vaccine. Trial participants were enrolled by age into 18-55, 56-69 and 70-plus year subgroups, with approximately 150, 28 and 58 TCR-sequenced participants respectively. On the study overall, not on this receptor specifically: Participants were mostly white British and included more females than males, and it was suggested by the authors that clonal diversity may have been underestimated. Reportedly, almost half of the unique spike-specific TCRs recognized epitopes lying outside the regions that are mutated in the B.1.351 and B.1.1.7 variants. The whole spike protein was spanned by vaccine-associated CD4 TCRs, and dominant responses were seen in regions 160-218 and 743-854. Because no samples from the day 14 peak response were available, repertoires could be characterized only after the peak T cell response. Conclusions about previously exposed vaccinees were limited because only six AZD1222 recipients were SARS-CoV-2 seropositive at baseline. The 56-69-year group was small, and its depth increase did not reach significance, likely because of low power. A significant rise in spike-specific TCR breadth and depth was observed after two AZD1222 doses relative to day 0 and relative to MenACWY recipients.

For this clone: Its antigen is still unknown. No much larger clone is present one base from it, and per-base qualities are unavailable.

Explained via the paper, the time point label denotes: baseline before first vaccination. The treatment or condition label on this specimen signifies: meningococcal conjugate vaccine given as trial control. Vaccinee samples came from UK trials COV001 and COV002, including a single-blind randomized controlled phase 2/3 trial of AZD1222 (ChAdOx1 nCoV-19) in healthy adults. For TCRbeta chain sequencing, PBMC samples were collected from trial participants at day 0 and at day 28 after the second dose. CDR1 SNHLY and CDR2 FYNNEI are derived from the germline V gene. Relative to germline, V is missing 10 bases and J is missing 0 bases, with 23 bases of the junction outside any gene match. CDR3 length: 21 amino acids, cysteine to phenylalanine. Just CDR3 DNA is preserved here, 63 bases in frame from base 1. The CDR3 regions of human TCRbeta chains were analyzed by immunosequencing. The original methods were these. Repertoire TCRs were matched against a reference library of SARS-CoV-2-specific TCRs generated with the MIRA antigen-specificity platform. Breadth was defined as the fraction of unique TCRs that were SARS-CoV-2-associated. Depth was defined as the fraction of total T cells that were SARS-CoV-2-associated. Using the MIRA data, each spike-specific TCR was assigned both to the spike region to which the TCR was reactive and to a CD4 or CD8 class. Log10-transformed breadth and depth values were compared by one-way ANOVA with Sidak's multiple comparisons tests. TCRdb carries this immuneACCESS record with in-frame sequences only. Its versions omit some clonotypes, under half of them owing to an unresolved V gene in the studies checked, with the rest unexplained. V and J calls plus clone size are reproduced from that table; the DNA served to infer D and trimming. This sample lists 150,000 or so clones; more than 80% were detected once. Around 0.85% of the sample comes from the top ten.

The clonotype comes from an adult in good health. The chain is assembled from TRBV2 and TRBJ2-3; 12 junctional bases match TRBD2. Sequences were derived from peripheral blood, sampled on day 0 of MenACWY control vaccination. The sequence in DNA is TGTGCCATCGAAGGGTGGGCTCGACTAGCGGGAGAGGGCCCTAGCACAGATACGCAGTATTTT. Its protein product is CAIEGWARLAGEGPSTDTQYF.